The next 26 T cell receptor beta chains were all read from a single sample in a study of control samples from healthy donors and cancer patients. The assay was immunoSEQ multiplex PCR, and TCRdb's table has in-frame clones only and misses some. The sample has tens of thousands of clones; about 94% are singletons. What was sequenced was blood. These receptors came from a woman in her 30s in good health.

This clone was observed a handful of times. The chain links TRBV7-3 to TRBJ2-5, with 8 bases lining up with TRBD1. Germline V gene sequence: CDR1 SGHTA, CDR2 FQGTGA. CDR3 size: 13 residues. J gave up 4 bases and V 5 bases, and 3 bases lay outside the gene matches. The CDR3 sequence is CASSRGQGETQYF. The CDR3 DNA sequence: TGTGCCAGCAGCCGTGGACAGGGAGAGACCCAGTACTTC.

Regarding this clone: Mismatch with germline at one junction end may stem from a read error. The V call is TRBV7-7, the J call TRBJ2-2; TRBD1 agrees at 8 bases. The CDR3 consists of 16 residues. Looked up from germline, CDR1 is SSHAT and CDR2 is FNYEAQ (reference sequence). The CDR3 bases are TGTGCTAGCAGCCGACAGGGGTCCCTGAACACCGGGGAGCTGTTTTTT. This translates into CASSRQGSLNTGELFF.

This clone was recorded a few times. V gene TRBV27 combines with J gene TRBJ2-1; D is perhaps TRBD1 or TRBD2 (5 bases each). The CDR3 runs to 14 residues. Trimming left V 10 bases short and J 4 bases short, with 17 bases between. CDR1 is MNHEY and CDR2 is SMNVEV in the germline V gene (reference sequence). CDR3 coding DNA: TGTGCCACCCGGGGCGACGGGAATTACAATGAGCAGTTCTTC. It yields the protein CATRGDGNYNEQFF.

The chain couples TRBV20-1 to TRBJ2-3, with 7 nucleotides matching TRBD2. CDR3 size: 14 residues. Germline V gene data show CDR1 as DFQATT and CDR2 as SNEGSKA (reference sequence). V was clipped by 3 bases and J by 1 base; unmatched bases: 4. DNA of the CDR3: TGCAGTGCTAGTGCCAGCGGGGGCACAGATACGCAGTATTTT. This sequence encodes CSASASGGTDTQYF.

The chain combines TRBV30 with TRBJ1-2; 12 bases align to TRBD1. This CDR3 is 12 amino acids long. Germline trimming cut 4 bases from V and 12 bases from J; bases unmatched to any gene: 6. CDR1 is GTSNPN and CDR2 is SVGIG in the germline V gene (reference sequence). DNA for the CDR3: TGTGCCTGGACGCCGGGACAGGGGGCAAACACCTTC. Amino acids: CAWTPGQGANTF.

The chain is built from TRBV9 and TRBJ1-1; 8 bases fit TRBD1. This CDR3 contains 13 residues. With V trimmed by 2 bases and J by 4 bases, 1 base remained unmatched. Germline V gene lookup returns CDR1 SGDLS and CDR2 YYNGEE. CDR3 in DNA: TGTGCCAGCAGCGTCCAGGGGGCCACTGAAGCTTTCTTT. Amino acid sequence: CASSVQGATEAFF.

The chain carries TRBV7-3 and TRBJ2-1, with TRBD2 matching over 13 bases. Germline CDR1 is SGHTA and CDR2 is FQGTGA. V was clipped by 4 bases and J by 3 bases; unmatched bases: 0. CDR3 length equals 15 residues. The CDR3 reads CASSWTSGSYNEQFF. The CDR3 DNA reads TGTGCCAGCAGCTGGACTAGCGGGAGCTACAATGAGCAGTTCTTC.

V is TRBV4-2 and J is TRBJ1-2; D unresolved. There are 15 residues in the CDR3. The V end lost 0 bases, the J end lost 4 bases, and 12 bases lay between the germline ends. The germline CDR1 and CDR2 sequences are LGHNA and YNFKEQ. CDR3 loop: CASSQEEGQVYGYTF. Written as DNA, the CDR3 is TGTGCCAGCAGCCAAGAGGAAGGGCAAGTCTATGGCTACACCTTC.

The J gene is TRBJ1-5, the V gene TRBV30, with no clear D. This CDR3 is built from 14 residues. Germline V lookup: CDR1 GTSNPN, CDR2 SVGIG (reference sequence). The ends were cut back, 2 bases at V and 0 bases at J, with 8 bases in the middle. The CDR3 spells CAWSPGNSNQPQHF. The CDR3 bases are TGTGCCTGGAGTCCGGGGAATAGCAATCAGCCCCAGCATTTT.

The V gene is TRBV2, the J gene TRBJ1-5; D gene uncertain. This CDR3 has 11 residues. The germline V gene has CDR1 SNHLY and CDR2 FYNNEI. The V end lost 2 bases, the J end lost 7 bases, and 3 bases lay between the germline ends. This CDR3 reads CASSESQPQHF. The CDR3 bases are TGTGCCAGCAGTGAAAGCCAGCCCCAGCATTTT.

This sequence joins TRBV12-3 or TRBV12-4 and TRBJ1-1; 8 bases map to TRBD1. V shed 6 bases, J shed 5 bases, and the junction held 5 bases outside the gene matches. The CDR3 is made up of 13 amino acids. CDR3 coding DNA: TGTGCCAGCAGGACAGGGGTTTTGACTGAAGCTTTCTTT. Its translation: CASRTGVLTEAFF.

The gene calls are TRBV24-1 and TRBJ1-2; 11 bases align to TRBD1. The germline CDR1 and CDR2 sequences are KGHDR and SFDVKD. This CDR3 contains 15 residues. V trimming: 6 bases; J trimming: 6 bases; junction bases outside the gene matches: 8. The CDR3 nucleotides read TGTGCCACCAGTCTCCCGGGACAGGGGGTTCATGGCTACACCTTC. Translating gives CATSLPGQGVHGYTF.

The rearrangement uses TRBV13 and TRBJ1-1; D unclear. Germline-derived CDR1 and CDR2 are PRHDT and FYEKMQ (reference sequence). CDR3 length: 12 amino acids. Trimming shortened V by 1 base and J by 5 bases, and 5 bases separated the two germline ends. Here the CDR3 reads CASSLVETEAFF. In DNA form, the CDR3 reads TGTGCCAGCAGCTTAGTAGAGACTGAAGCTTTCTTT.

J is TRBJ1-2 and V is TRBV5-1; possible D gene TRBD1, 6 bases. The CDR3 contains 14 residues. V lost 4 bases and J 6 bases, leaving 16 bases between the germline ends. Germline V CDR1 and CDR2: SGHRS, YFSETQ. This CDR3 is CASSLLGGADGYTF. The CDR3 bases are TGCGCCAGCAGCCTGCTCGGGGGCGCAGATGGCTACACCTTC. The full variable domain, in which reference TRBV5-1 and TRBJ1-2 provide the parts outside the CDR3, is KAGVTQTPRYLIKTRGQQVTLSCSPISGHRSVSWYQQTPGQGLQFLFEYFSETQRNKGNFPGRFSGRQFSNSRSEMNVSTLELGDSALYLCASSLLGGADGYTFGSGTRLTVV.

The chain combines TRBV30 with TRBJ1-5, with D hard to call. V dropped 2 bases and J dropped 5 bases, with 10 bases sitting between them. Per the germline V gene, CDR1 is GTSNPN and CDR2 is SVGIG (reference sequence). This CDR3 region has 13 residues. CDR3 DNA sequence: TGTGCCTGGAGTACAGCCTCTTATCAGCCCCAGCATTTT. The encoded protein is CAWSTASYQPQHF.

CDR3 sequence: CASSARPGQGNQPQHF. CDR3 coding DNA: TGTGCCAGCAGCGCGCGGCCGGGACAGGGGAATCAGCCCCAGCATTTT. The chain joins TRBV5-5 to TRBJ1-5; 10 bases line up with TRBD1. Germline CDR1 and CDR2: SGHKS and YYEKEE (reference sequence). V gave up 4 bases and J gave up 4 bases; unmatched junction bases: 8. CDR3 size: 16 residues.

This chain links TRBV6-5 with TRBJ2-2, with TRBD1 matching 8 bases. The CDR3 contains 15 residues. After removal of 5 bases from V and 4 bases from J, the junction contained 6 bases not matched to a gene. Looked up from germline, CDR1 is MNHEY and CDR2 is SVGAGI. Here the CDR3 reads CASSTSGGSTGELFF. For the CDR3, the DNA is TGTGCCAGCAGTACCTCAGGGGGCAGCACCGGGGAGCTGTTTTTT.

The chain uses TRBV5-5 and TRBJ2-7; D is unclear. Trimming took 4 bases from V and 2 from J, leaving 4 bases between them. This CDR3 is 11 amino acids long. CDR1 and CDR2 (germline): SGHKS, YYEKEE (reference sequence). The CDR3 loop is CASSGPYEQYF. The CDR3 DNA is TGTGCCAGCAGCGGGCCCTACGAGCAGTACTTC.

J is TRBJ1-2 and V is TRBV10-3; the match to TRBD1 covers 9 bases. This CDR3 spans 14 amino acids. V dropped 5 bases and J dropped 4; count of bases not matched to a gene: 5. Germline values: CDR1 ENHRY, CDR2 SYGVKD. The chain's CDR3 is CAISPDRGSYGYTF. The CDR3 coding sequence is TGTGCCATCAGTCCGGACAGGGGAAGCTATGGCTACACCTTC.

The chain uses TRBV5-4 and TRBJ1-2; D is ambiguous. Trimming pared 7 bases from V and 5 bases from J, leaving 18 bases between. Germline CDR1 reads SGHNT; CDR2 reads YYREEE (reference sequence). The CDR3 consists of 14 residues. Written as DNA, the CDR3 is TGTGCCAGCCCTTCCCCATCCGAGATATATGGCTACACCTTC. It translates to CASPSPSEIYGYTF.

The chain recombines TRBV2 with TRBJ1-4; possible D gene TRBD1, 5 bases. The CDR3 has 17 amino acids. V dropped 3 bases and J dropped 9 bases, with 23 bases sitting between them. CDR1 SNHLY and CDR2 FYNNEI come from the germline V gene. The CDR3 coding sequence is TGTGCCAGCAGTGAGTCAGGGAACCCACGGGCTGGACAAAAACTGTTTTTT. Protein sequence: CASSESGNPRAGQKLFF.

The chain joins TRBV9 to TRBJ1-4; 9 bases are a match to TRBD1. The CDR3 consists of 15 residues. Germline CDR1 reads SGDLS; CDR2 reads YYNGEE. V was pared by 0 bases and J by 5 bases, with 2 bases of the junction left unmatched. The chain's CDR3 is CASSVGQGGNEKLFF. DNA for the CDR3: TGTGCCAGCAGCGTAGGACAGGGGGGGAATGAAAAACTGTTTTTT. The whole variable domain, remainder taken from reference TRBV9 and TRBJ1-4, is DSGVTQTPKHLITATGQRVTLRCSPRSGDLSVYWYQQSLDQGLQFLIQYYNGEERAKGNILERFSAQQFPDLHSELNLSSLELGDSALYFCASSVGQGGNEKLFFGSGTQLSVL.

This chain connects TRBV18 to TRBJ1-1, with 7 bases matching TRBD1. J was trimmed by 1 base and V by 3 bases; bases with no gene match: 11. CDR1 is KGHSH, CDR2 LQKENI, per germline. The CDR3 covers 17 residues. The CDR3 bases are TGTGCCAGCTCACCCGTCGACAGGGCGTTGGGGAACACTGAAGCTTTCTTT. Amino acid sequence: CASSPVDRALGNTEAFF.

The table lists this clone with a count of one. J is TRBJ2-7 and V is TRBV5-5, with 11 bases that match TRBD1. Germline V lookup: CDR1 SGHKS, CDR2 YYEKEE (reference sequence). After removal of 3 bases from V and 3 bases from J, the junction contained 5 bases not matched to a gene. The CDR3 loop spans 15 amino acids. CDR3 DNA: TGTGCCAGCAGCTCGACCGGGACAGGGGGCTACGAGCAGTACTTC. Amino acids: CASSSTGTGGYEQYF.

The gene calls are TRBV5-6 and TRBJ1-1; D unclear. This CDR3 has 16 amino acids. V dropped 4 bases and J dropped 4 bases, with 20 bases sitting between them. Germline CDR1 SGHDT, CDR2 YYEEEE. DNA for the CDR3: TGTGCCAGCAGCCCTTCGGGCCCGGACGAGGGCACTGAAGCTTTCTTT. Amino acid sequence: CASSPSGPDEGTEAFF.

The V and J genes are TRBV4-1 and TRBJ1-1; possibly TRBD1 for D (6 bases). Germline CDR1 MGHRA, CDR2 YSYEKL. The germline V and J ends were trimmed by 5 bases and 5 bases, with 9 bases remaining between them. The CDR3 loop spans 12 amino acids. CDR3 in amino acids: CASSDTGTEAFF. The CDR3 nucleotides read TGCGCCAGCAGCGATACAGGGACTGAAGCTTTCTTT.